The present entry profiles one T cell receptor (beta chain) with its context. Deletions cut 2 bases from V and 0 bases from J, with 10 bases between. Germline lookup yields CDR1 SGHVS and CDR2 FQNEAQ. The CDR3 runs to 16 residues. This sample was taken from a study of blood T cell repertoires in COVID-19. Across the study: Sample material is recorded as cDNA or gDNA derived from T cells, B-cell-depleted T cells, or PBMCs.

Under the authors' procedure: By means of reference gene primer amplification, nucleated cell counts were estimated. Using immunoSEQ multiplex PCR, the repertoire was profiled, and TCRdb retains in-frame clones only, with some absent. For V, J and clone size, that table is used; D and trimming come from the DNA. Of roughly 310,000 clones in the sample, around 91% are singletons; the top ten hold over 8%. Ages ranged from roughly 18 to 100 years, with residence in about 23 US areas. The receptor's source is a woman aged 40 to 49 who had recovered from COVID-19. The sample was PBMCs or T cells enriched from blood (not recorded which). This chain joins TRBV7-8 and TRBJ1-4; no definite D call. In DNA form, the CDR3 reads TGTGCCAGCAGCTTACTTGGGCCCTCAACTAATGAAAAACTGTTTTTT. Translating it yields CASSLLGPSTNEKLFF.